The next 14 T cell receptor beta chains were all read from a single sample in a study of regulatory T cells in long-lasting Graves disease. Through Arm-PCR of CDR3 regions and iRepertoire HTBI primers, TCR beta libraries were built. TCRdb passed the multiplex PCR reads through MiXCR, listing each CDR3 protein once. The data show over 200,000 distinct CDR3 sequences, around 18% seen once. Sample time point: newly diagnosed GD, antithyroid drugs for less than 3 months. The TCR library was made from RNA that had been extracted from PBMCs in TRIzol. These same data were also listed under a study on T cells in Graves' hyperthyroidism and ophthalmopathy.

The sample here was peripheral blood mononuclear cells (PBMCs), taken at new diagnosis, from a patient treated with antithyroid drugs. The receptors stem from a young woman with Graves disease.

This clonotype was seen ten or more times. This sequence joins TRBV6-1 and TRBJ1-2, with D possibly matching TRBD1 (5 bases). V was trimmed by 7 bases and J by 4 bases, leaving 19 bases between them. CDR1 and CDR2 from the germline V gene are MNHNS and SASEGT. The CDR3 length is 15 residues. In DNA form, the CDR3 reads TGTGCCAGCACGCCACTTCGGGGGGGTAGCTATGGCTACACCTTC. As protein: CASTPLRGGSYGYTF.

CDR3 DNA: TGTGCCAGCTCACGTACAAGTACTAACTATGGCTACACCTTC. Amino acids: CASSRTSTNYGYTF. The chain has TRBV18 and TRBJ1-2; D is unresolved. This CDR3 spans 14 amino acids. The V gene's germline CDR1 is KGHSH and CDR2 LQKENI. The V end was cut by 4 bases, the J end by 0 bases, with 9 bases between.

The chain is built from TRBV19 and TRBJ1-2; the D gene is possibly TRBD1 (5 bases). Germline lookup yields CDR1 LNHDA and CDR2 SQIVND (reference sequence). The CDR3 is made up of 14 amino acids. With 4 bases removed from V and 6 bases from J, the gap between germline ends came to 15 bases. CDR3 coding DNA: TGTGCCAGTAGTACCCGGGACGGAAGCAATGGCTACACCTTC. It specifies CASSTRDGSNGYTF. The variable domain in full, completed from reference TRBV19 and TRBJ1-2, reads DGGITQSPKYLFRKEGQNVTLSCEQNLNHDAMYWYRQDPGQGLRLIYYSQIVNDFQKGDIAEGYSVSREKKESFPLTVTSAQKNPTAFYLCASSTRDGSNGYTFGSGTRLTVV.

This clonotype was seen only a few times. V usage is TRBV7-9 and J usage is TRBJ2-5, with 9 bases fitting TRBD2. This CDR3 is built from 18 residues. The J segment lost 5 bases and the V segment lost 4 bases, leaving 17 bases of the junction unmatched. Germline V gene data show CDR1 as SEHNR and CDR2 as FQNEAQ (reference sequence). CDR3 bases: TGTGCCAGCAGCTCAGATCGGCGGGGGGGGGGTTTGACGGAGACCCAGTACTTC. It specifies CASSSDRRGGGLTETQYF.

This clonotype was observed at least ten times. The rearrangement links TRBV5-1 to TRBJ2-5; weak D call: TRBD1 (6 bases). Germline CDR1 SGHRS, CDR2 YFSETQ. CDR3 length: 14 amino acids. The V and J ends lost 2 bases and 3 bases respectively, with 11 bases between them. The CDR3: CASSFRPGEETQYF. For the CDR3, the DNA is TGCGCCAGCAGCTTTCGTCCAGGGGAAGAGACCCAGTACTTC.

Many counts were recorded for this clonotype. The rearrangement uses TRBV7-9 and TRBJ1-1; D gene ambiguous. This CDR3 region has 16 residues. Trimming removed 1 base at V and 4 bases at J, with 16 bases between. CDR1 and CDR2 from the germline V gene are SEHNR and FQNEAQ (reference sequence). The CDR3 nucleotides are TGTGCCAGCAGCTTAGGCGGGCGCCCCAGGAGCACTGAAGCTTTCTTT. Its protein is CASSLGGRPRSTEAFF.

This clonotype was seen ten or more times. This chain links TRBV9 with TRBJ2-1, with a possible D match to TRBD2 (6 bases). There are 16 residues in the CDR3. Trimming stripped 0 bases from V and 2 bases from J, with 12 bases between. From germline, CDR1 is SGDLS and CDR2 YYNGEE. CDR3 in amino acids: CASSVGRLAPYNEQFF. For the CDR3, the DNA is TGTGCCAGCAGCGTAGGGAGGCTAGCGCCCTACAATGAGCAGTTCTTC.

This clonotype was recorded many times. In DNA form, the CDR3 reads TGTGCCAGCAGGTCCCCACGAAAGACTAGCGGGGGGGCCCACGGGGAGCTGTTTTTT. This gives the protein CASRSPRKTSGGAHGELFF. V and J are TRBV6-1 and TRBJ2-2; 14 bases align to TRBD2. Germline assignment: CDR1 MNHNS and CDR2 SASEGT. This CDR3 comprises 19 residues. V shed 6 bases and J 7 bases; nucleotides not matched to a gene: 16.

This clonotype came up a few times. The chain recombines TRBV25-1 with TRBJ2-1; 11 nucleotides agree with TRBD2. Germline lookup yields CDR1 MGHDK and CDR2 SYGVNS. The CDR3 is made up of 14 amino acids. The trim removed 5 bases at V and 8 bases at J, leaving 5 bases unmatched. CDR3 coding DNA: TGTGCCAGCAGTCAGACTAGCGGGGTCGATGAGCAGTTCTTC. As protein: CASSQTSGVDEQFF.

This clonotype was counted at least ten times. The genes are TRBV7-2 and TRBJ2-2; D is perhaps TRBD2 (5 bases). The CDR3 runs 15 residues. Trimming cost V 3 bases and J 1 base, with 9 bases left between them. CDR1 is SGHTA and CDR2 is FQGNSA in the germline V gene. The CDR3 DNA is TGTGCCAGCAGCTTGAGGGTGGGGAACACCGGGGAGCTGTTTTTT. Translated, it gives CASSLRVGNTGELFF.

This clonotype was seen many times. The genes are TRBV11-2 and TRBJ1-3; D remains unclear. The CDR3 spans 12 residues. The germline V gene has CDR1 SGHAT and CDR2 FQNNGV. V was clipped by 2 bases and J by 4 bases, with 3 bases between them. The CDR3: CASSLLGNTIYF. CDR3 in DNA: TGTGCCAGCAGCTTACTCGGAAACACCATATATTTT.

Points on this clonotype: Possible read error: a much larger clone is one base away. The chain uses TRBV12-3 or TRBV12-4 and TRBJ2-5; unclear D gene. This CDR3 has 15 residues. This CDR3 is CASSLIEAAQGTQYF. The CDR3 DNA is TGTGCCAGCAGTTTAATTGAGGCGGCCCAAGGGACCCAGTACTTC.

Notes on this clonotype: A far larger clone lies a single base away; this is likely a read error. This sequence joins TRBV20-1 and TRBJ2-3; TRBD1 matches at 10 bases. Matching the DNA end better, TRBJ2-1 makes the J call doubtful. Germline CDR1 and CDR2: DFQATT and SNEGSKA (reference sequence). This CDR3 comprises 14 residues. The CDR3 sequence: CSATTGTGVGGQFF. CDR3 bases: TGCAGTGCTACGACCGGGACAGGGGTGGGTGGGCAGTTCTTC.

The V and J genes are TRBV7-9 and TRBJ2-7; TRBD2 matches at 13 bases. This CDR3 region has 18 residues. V lost 3 bases to trimming and J lost 2 bases; unmatched junction nucleotides: 10. Per germline, CDR1 SEHNR and CDR2 FQNEAQ (reference sequence). CDR3 DNA: TGTGCCAGCAGCTTGGGGCAGACTAGCGGGAGGACCCCCTACGAGCAGTACTTC. It translates to CASSLGQTSGRTPYEQYF. Full variable domain (rest looked up from reference TRBV7-9 and TRBJ2-7): DTGVSQNPRHKITKRGQNVTFRCDPISEHNRLYWYRQTLGQGPEFLTYFQNEAQLEKSRLLSDRFSAERPKGSFSTLEIQRTEQGDSAMYLCASSLGQTSGRTPYEQYFGPGTRLTVT.